This T cell receptor (beta chain) was retrieved from a study of Graves' ophthalmopathy and Graves' hyperthyroidism. By definition, stable hyperthyroidism involved no ophthalmopathy within 18 months of follow-up. Hyperthyroidism patients, all newly diagnosed, had under 2 months' duration and ages of 18 to 65. A diagnosis was made from clinical symptoms together with serum thyroxine, TRAb, thyroid ultrasound and orbital computed tomography. Germline V gives CDR1 MGHRA, CDR2 YSYEKL. The CDR3 loop spans 15 amino acids. V lost 3 bases to trimming and J lost 3 bases; unmatched junction nucleotides: 3. RNA served as the template for amplifying TCR beta CDR3 regions. An initial RT-PCR round employing HTBI primers preceded a second-round multiplex PCR. Each CDR3 protein is one row after TCRdb ran MiXCR on the multiplex PCR reads. The sample consists of a few hundred thousand distinct CDR3 sequences, 17% of them appearing once.

This clonotype was detected many times. The V call is TRBV4-1, the J call TRBJ2-7; 12 positions agree with TRBD2. The clonotype originates from an adult woman with stable Graves' hyperthyroidism. The sequencing sample was made of peripheral blood. For the CDR3, the DNA is TGCGCCAGCAGCCAGACTAGCGGGAGTAGCTACGAGCAGTACTTC. Residues: CASSQTSGSSYEQYF.